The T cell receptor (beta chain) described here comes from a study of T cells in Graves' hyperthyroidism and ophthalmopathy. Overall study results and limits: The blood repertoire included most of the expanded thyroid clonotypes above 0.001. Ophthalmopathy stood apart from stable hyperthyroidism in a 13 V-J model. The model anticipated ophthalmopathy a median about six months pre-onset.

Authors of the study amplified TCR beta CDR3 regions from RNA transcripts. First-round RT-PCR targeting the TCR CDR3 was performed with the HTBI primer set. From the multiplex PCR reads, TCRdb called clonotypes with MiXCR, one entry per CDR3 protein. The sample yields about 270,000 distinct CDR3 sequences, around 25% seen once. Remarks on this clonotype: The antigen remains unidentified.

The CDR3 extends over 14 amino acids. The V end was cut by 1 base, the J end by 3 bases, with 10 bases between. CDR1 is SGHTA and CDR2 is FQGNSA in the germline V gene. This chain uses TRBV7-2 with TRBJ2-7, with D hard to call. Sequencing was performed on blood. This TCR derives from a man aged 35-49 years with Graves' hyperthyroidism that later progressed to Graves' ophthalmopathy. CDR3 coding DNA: TGTGCCAGCAGCTTAGTCCACGGCGGCTACGAGCAGTACTTC. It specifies CASSLVHGGYEQYF.